What follows describes a single TCR beta chain. The antigen remains undetermined. The sample comes from a study of cytomegalovirus exposure and HLA in healthy donors. General study findings and limits: Among the CMV-associated chains, three were confirmed in vitro as specific for CMV antigens. Cytomegalovirus association was assigned to about 150 TCR beta chains. Reports indicated that the classifier achieved high specificity and sensitivity in diagnosing cytomegalovirus status.

This CDR3 is 15 amino acids long. In germline, CDR1 is SGHRS, CDR2 YFSETQ. V lost 0 bases, J lost 0 bases, and 7 bases lay in between. Generated by immunoSEQ multiplex PCR, the TCRdb table keeps only in-frame clones and is missing some. Of roughly 190,000 clones in the sample, 86% were seen once. Sequencing was performed on PBMCs. The TCR comes from a young woman in good health and CMV-seronegative. The chain uses TRBV5-1 and TRBJ1-3; D gene unclear. The CDR3 nucleotides read TGCGCCAGCAGCTTGGACAGCACCTCTGGAAACACCATATATTTT. Encoded protein: CASSLDSTSGNTIYF.